The present T cell receptor beta chain was sequenced within a study of blood T cells in healthy people across ages (dated by TCRdb to 2014 to 2015). Study-level background: Template switching captured roughly one uniquely barcoded TCR beta cDNA molecule per two T cells in model experiments. The study analyzed two additional independent replicas of 1 million unique cDNA reads from the same blood draw for two donors, one aged 18 to 29 and one aged 80 or older. To avoid experimental bias, donors of different ages were distributed randomly across sequencing lanes. To track age-related changes in TCR beta repertoire diversity, the study relied on deep sequencing normalized with unique cDNA molecular identifiers. Four age groups were formed from the donors: young (average roughly 15 years), middle-aged (approximately 41), aged (around 62) and long-lived (approximately 80). What the authors observed across the whole study: As age increased, observed TCR beta diversity per million T cells dropped in a roughly linear way, and a significant reduction was already evident by age approximately 40. Total diversity estimates from one million sequenced T cells were considered lower bounds and underestimates. The CMV infection status of donors was not known, potentially confounding age-related changes in expanded clonotypes. Because profiling used bulk unsorted PBMCs, naive and antigen-experienced compartments could not be compared conclusively. Observed TCR beta diversity correlated strongly with the percentage of naive T cells measured by flow cytometry. Compared with the aged group, more naive CD4+ T cells, fewer expanded clones and increased TCR diversity were shown by the long-lived group, suggesting age selection.

Library method: 5' RACE. Sequencing was performed on an Illumina HiSeq 2500. The second PCR ran for about 7 to 11 cycles and used a J-beta primer mix along with a sample-barcoded 5' primer. A template-switch 5' adaptor carrying 12 random nucleotides introduced a unique molecular identifier onto each TCR beta cDNA molecule. At least 2.5 million CDR3-containing paired-end reads were obtained from each sample. All of the RNA was converted into first-strand cDNA using the Mint cDNA synthesis kit, with a TRBC-specific oligonucleotide serving as the primer. Following uracil-DNA glycosylase treatment, all cDNA underwent a first 18-cycle PCR with the universal primers M1SS and BC2_uni_R. The paper's processing steps were these. For normalization, 1 million high-quality reads were randomly selected from each sample, with every read carrying a distinct molecular identifier. Reads with shared molecular identifiers were discarded instead of being binned into consensus sequences. MiTCR, run with a Q25 quality threshold and the strictest error-elimination algorithm, handled CDR3 identification, clonotype clustering and error correction. A nonparametric unseen species model with Euler transformation was used to estimate lower-bound total TCR beta diversity. TCRdb reprocessed the public reads (quality trimming at Q25 with fastp, clone calling with MiXCR) and kept in-frame beta chains. For every CDR3 protein sequence, its rows merge into one entry that carries the most common genes and DNA. The V and J calls, along with clone size, are taken from TCRdb and not from the paper's own processing. The sample data list about 780,000 distinct CDR3 sequences, and 35% to 60% of these were observed just once. 15% to 20% of the sample is in the top ten clones.

About this clonotype: Its antigen specificity is not known. Base-call qualities are not available, and no considerably larger clone is one nucleotide away.

Systemically healthy Caucasian individuals from Russia, 39 in total and aged about 6 to 90 years, were included as donors. Each donor gave ten milliliters of peripheral blood, collected into EDTA-treated Vacutainer tubes. PBMCs were isolated by Ficoll-Paque density-gradient centrifugation, with at least 6.5 million obtained per sample. Total RNA was extracted from PBMCs with Trizol reagent, with at least 5.5 micrograms obtained per sample. For every donor, flow cytometry on a PBMC aliquot measured the percentage of naive CD45RAhigh/CD27high T cells. From a lookup of the germline V gene (reference sequence), CDR1 and CDR2 are DFQATT and SNEGSKA. The CDR3 measures 13 amino acids from cysteine to phenylalanine. Of all the DNA, just the CDR3 is kept, 39 bases in frame from base 1. V loses 4 bases of germline sequence and J loses 0 bases, and the interval between the two ends is 9 bases.

The sample taken for sequencing was blood. The chain is made from TRBV20-1 and TRBJ1-1; the best D guess is TRBD1, with 5 bases matching. The sequence came from a man older than 75 in good health. DNA sequence: TGCAGTGCTATCCAGGGAGTGAACACTGAAGCTTTCTTT. Its product reads: CSAIQGVNTEAFF.